This TCR beta chain stems from a study of blood T cell repertoires in COVID-19. Study at large: Sample material is recorded as cDNA or gDNA derived from T cells, B-cell-depleted T cells, or PBMCs.

TCRdb keeps only in-frame clones here, not all; method: immunoSEQ multiplex PCR. This table has around 64,000 clones, roughly two thirds appearing once. Participant ages covered 18 to 89 years across 24 US areas. Shortly before study entry, within 2 weeks, exposed participants had met a COVID-19 case. The germline V gene has CDR1 MGHRA and CDR2 YSYEKL. The CDR3 length is 15 residues. Trimming took 4 bases from V and 10 from J, leaving 17 bases between them. The sequencing input was PBMCs or T cells enriched from blood (not recorded which). This chain connects TRBV4-1 to TRBJ1-6; TRBD1 might be the D (6 bases). The sequence was collected from a woman aged 55-75 years who had been exposed to COVID-19. The CDR3 protein is CASSREYRVESPLHF. CDR3 DNA: TGCGCCAGCAGCCGCGAATACAGGGTAGAGTCACCCCTCCACTTT.